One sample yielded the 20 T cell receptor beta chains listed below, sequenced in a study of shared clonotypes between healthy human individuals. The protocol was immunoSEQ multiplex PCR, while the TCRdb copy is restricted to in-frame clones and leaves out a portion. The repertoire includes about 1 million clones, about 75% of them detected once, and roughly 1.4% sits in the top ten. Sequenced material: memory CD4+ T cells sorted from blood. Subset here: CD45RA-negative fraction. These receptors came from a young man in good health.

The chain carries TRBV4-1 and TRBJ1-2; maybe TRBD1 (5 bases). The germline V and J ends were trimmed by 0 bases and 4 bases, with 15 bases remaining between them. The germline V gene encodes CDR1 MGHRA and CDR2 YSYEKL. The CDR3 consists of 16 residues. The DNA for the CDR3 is TGCGCCAGCAGCCAAGAAGGGGCCAGGCCCTCCTATGGCTACACCTTC. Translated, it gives CASSQEGARPSYGYTF.

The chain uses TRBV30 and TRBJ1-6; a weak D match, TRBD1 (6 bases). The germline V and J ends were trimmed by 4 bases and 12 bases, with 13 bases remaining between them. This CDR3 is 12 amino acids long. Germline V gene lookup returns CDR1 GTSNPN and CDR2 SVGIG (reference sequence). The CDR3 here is CAWTRQAEPLHF. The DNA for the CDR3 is TGTGCCTGGACCCGACAGGCAGAACCCCTCCACTTT.

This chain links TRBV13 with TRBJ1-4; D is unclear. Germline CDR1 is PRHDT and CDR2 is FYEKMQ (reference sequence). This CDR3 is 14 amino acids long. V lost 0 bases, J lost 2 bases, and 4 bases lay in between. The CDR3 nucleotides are TGTGCCAGCAGCTTAGGCCCTACTAATGAAAAACTGTTTTTT. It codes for CASSLGPTNEKLFF.

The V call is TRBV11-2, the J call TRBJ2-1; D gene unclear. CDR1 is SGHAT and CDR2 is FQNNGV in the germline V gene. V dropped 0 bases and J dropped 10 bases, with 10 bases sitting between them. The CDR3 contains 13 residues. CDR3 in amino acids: CASSLDIRSEQFF. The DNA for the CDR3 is TGTGCCAGCAGCTTAGATATCCGTTCCGAGCAGTTCTTC.

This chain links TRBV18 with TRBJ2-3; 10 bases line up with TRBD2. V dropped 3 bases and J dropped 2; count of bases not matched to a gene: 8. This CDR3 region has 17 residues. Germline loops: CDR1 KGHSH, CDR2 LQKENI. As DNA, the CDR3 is TGTGCCAGCTCACCGTACTCCAGCGGGAGGGCCACAGATACGCAGTATTTT. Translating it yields CASSPYSSGRATDTQYF. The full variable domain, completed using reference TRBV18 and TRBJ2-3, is NAGVMQNPRHLVRRRGQEARLRCSPMKGHSHVYWYRQLPEEGLKFMVYLQKENIIDESGMPKERFSAEFPKEGPSILRIQQVVRGDSAAYFCASSPYSSGRATDTQYFGPGTRLTVL.

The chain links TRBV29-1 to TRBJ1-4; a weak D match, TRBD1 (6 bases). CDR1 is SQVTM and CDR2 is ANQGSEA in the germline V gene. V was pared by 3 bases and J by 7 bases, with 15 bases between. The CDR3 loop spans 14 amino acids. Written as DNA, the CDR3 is TGCAGCGTTGAGTTGGGGGCGGATGGTGAAAAACTGTTTTTT. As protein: CSVELGADGEKLFF. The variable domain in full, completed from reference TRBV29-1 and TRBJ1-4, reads SAVISQKPSRDICQRGTSLTIQCQVDSQVTMMFWYRQQPGQSLTLIATANQGSEATYESGFVIDKFPISRPNLTFSTLTVSNMSPEDSSIYLCSVELGADGEKLFFGSGTQLSVL.

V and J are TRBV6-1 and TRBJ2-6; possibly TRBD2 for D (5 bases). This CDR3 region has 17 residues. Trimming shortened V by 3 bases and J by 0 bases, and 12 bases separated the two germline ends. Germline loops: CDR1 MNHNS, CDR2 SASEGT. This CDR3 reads CASSDVTGSSGANVLTF. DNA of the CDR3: TGTGCCAGCAGTGATGTGACGGGGTCCTCTGGGGCCAACGTCCTGACTTTC.

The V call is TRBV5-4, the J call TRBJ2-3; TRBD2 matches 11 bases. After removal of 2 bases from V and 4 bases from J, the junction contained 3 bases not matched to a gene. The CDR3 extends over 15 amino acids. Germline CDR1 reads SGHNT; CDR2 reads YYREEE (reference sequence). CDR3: CASSLLAGGADTQYF. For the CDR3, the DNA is TGTGCCAGCAGCTTATTAGCGGGAGGGGCAGATACGCAGTATTTT.

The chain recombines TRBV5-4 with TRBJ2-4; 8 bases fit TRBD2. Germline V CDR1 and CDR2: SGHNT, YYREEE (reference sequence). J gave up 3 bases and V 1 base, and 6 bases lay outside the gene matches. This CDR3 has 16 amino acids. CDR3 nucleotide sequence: TGTGCCAGCAGCTTGCCCGGGGGGGGAGTCAAAAACATTCAGTACTTC. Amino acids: CASSLPGGGVKNIQYF.

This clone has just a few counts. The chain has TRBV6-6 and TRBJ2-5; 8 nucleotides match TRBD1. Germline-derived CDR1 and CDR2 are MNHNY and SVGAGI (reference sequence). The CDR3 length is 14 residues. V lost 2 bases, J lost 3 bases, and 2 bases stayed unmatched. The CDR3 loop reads CASSYPGQEETQYF. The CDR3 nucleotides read TGTGCCAGCAGTTACCCGGGACAGGAAGAGACCCAGTACTTC.

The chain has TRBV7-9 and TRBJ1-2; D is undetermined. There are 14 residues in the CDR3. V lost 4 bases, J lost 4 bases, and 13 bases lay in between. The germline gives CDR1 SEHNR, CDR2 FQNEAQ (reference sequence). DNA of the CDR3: TGTGCCAGCAGCTCTGCCGCAGGTGGCTATGGCTACACCTTC. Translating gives CASSSAAGGYGYTF.

DNA for the CDR3: TGCGCCAGCAGCTTGGCCAGGGAGGAGGAAAAACTGTTTTTT. Its translation: CASSLAREEEKLFF. This rearrangement joins TRBV5-1 to TRBJ1-4; D perhaps matches TRBD1 (5 bases). Trimming removed 0 bases at V and 8 bases at J, with 11 bases between. The CDR3 has 14 residues. Germline V gene lookup returns CDR1 SGHRS and CDR2 YFSETQ.

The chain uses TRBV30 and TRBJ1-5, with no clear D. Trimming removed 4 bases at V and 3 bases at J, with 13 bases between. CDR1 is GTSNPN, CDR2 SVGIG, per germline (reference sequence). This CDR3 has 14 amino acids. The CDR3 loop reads CAWTPGLYNQPQHF. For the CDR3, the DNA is TGTGCCTGGACCCCCGGCCTCTACAATCAGCCCCAGCATTTT.

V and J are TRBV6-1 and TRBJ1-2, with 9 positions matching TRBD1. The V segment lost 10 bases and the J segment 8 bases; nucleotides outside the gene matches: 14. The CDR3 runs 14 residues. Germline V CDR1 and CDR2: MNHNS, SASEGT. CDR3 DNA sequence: TGTGCCACTGGGATGTGGGACAGGGCCTTGGGCTACACCTTC. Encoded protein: CATGMWDRALGYTF.

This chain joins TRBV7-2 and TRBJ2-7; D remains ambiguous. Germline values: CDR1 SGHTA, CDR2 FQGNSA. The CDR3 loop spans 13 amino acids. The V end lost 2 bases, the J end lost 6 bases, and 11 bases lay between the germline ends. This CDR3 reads CASSLSTEREQYF. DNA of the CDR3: TGTGCCAGCAGCTTAAGTACGGAGCGCGAGCAGTACTTC.

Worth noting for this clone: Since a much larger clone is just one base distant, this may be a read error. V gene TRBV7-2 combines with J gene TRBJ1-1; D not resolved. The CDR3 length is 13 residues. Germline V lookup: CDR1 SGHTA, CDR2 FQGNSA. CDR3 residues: CASSLAMNTEAFF. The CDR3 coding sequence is TGTGCCAGCAGCCTAGCCATGAACACTGAAGCTTTCTTT.

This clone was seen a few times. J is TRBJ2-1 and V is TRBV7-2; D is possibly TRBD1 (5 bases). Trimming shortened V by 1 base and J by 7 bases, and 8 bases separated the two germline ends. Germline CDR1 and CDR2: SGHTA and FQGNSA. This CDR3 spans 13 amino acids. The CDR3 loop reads CASSLERGNEQFF. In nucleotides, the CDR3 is TGTGCCAGCAGCTTAGAAAGGGGTAATGAGCAGTTCTTC.

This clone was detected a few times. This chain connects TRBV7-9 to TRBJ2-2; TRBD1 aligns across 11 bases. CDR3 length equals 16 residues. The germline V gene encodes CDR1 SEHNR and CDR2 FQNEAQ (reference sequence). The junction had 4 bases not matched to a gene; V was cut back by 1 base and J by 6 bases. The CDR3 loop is CASSLEGQGASGELFF. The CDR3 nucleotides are TGTGCCAGCAGCTTAGAAGGACAGGGGGCCTCCGGGGAGCTGTTTTTT.

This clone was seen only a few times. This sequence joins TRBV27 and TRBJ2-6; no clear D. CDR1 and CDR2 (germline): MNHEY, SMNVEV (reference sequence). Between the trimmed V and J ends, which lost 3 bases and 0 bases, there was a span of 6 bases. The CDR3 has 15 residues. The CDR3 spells CASSFEASGANVLTF. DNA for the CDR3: TGTGCCAGCAGTTTTGAGGCCTCTGGGGCCAACGTCCTGACTTTC.

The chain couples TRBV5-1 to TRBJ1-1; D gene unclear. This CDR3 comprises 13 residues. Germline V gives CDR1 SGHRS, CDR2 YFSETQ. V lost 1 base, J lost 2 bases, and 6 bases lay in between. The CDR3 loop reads CASSLSSNTEAFF. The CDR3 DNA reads TGCGCCAGCAGCTTGAGCAGTAACACTGAAGCTTTCTTT.